These 30 T cell receptor beta chains share one sample of origin, sequenced in a study of cytomegalovirus exposure and HLA in healthy donors. The table came from immunoSEQ multiplex PCR; TCRdb's copy has only in-frame clones and leaves some out. The sample contains some 350,000 clones, around 90% of which appear only once. Sequencing used PBMCs. These receptors came from a woman in her 30s in good health and CMV-seropositive.

This clone was counted a few times. This rearrangement joins TRBV7-3 to TRBJ2-2; possibly TRBD2 for D (6 bases). The CDR3 runs to 18 residues. Germline V CDR1 and CDR2: SGHTA, FQGTGA. V was clipped by 5 bases and J by 0 bases, with 19 bases between them. DNA for the CDR3: TGTGCCAGCAGCCCGATAATTACTAGCACCTCGAACACCGGGGAGCTGTTTTTT. Residues: CASSPIITSTSNTGELFF. The full variable domain, in which reference TRBV7-3 and TRBJ2-2 provide the parts outside the CDR3, is GAGVSQTPSNKVTEKGKYVELRCDPISGHTALYWYRQSLGQGPEFLIYFQGTGAADDSGLPNDRFFAVRPEGSVSTLKIQRTERGDSAVYLCASSPIITSTSNTGELFFGEGSRLTVL.

The V call is TRBV29-1, the J call TRBJ2-7; a weak D match, TRBD2 (6 bases). This CDR3 contains 13 residues. Per the germline V gene, CDR1 is SQVTM and CDR2 is ANQGSEA. Trimming cost V 8 bases and J 4 bases, with 18 bases left between them. The CDR3 DNA reads TGCAGCACCGGAGGGCTCGCAGCGTACGAGCAGTACTTC. This codes for CSTGGLAAYEQYF.

This chain's CDR3 is CASSLSLYTPGNGYTF. The CDR3 bases are TGTGCCAGCAGTTTATCCCTCTATACCCCAGGGAATGGCTACACCTTC. This chain joins TRBV28 and TRBJ1-2; D possibly corresponds to TRBD1 (5 bases). Per germline, CDR1 MDHEN and CDR2 SYDVKM. V lost 1 base and J lost 6, with 18 bases in between. The CDR3 contains 16 residues.

This clone is a singleton in its sample. The chain recombines TRBV4-3 with TRBJ2-3; TRBD2 matches 9 bases. The CDR3 contains 16 residues. V gave up 1 base and J gave up 4 bases; unmatched junction bases: 6. The V gene's germline CDR1 is LGHNA and CDR2 YSLEER. The chain's CDR3 is CASSQGAGGQSDTQYF. CDR3 bases: TGCGCCAGCAGCCAAGGGGCGGGGGGGCAATCAGATACGCAGTATTTT.

The V gene is TRBV6-5, the J gene TRBJ1-1; no clear D gene. Germline values: CDR1 MNHEY, CDR2 SVGAGI. With 6 bases removed from V and 1 base from J, the gap between germline ends came to 12 bases. The CDR3 loop spans 14 amino acids. CDR3 loop: CASRPSGRNTEAFF. The DNA of the CDR3 is TGTGCCAGCAGGCCCTCCGGCAGGAACACTGAAGCTTTCTTT.

This clone was seen once. The chain combines TRBV18 with TRBJ1-2; TRBD1 matches at 10 bases. The CDR3 contains 17 residues. J gave up 5 bases and V 2 bases, and 11 bases lay outside the gene matches. Germline V gives CDR1 KGHSH, CDR2 LQKENI. CDR3 sequence: CASSPDRGPAGKYGYTF. CDR3 coding DNA: TGTGCCAGCTCACCAGACAGGGGGCCCGCGGGGAAGTATGGCTACACCTTC.

The gene calls are TRBV13 and TRBJ1-1; D not certain. From germline, CDR1 is PRHDT and CDR2 FYEKMQ (reference sequence). Deletions cut 1 base from V and 0 bases from J, with 9 bases between. The CDR3 spans 15 residues. The CDR3 nucleotides read TGTGCCAGCAGCTTAGAGAGGGAGGTGAACACTGAAGCTTTCTTT. Its protein product is CASSLEREVNTEAFF.

This chain connects TRBV6-6 to TRBJ2-7, with TRBD2 identical over 9 bases. CDR1 and CDR2 (germline): MNHNY, SVGAGI (reference sequence). The CDR3 sequence is 14 residues long. The J segment lost 2 bases and the V segment lost 5 bases, leaving 4 bases of the junction unmatched. The CDR3 is CASSPSGAAYEQYF. DNA for the CDR3: TGTGCCAGCAGTCCTAGCGGGGCCGCCTACGAGCAGTACTTC.

V and J are TRBV2 and TRBJ2-5; TRBD2 agrees at 8 bases. CDR1 and CDR2 (germline): SNHLY, FYNNEI. This CDR3 has 15 residues. V gave up 6 bases and J gave up 0 bases; unmatched junction bases: 6. CDR3 sequence reads: CASSLERGYQETQYF. The CDR3 nucleotides are TGTGCCAGCAGCCTAGAGCGGGGGTACCAAGAGACCCAGTACTTC.

In regard to this clone: This sample also contains other DNA sequences that code for the same CDR3. The chain combines TRBV6-1 with TRBJ2-7, with a possible D match to TRBD2 (5 bases). CDR3 length: 11 residues. Germline V lookup: CDR1 MNHNS, CDR2 SASEGT. The V end lost 6 bases, the J end lost 3 bases, and 6 bases lay between the germline ends. CDR3 protein: CASSRGYEQYF. In DNA, the CDR3 is TGTGCCAGCAGCCGGGGCTACGAGCAGTACTTC.

The chain links TRBV28 to TRBJ2-5; maybe TRBD1 (6 bases). Trimming removed 3 bases from V and 2 bases from J, with 13 bases in between. Germline CDR1 reads MDHEN; CDR2 reads SYDVKM. CDR3 length: 15 residues. The CDR3 nucleotides are TGTGCCAGCAGTTTTTCCCCGGACAGACAAGAGACCCAGTACTTC. Its translation: CASSFSPDRQETQYF.

The gene calls are TRBV2 and TRBJ2-1; D ambiguous. Germline values: CDR1 SNHLY, CDR2 FYNNEI. CDR3 length equals 14 residues. Trimming removed 1 base at V and 10 bases at J, with 14 bases between. CDR3 sequence reads: CASSEVIRAGEQFF. The CDR3 DNA follows: TGTGCCAGCAGTGAAGTCATCCGGGCTGGGGAGCAGTTCTTC.

For this clone: One end of the junction does not line up with germline, which may come from a read error. The J gene is TRBJ2-5, the V gene TRBV6-4; D may be TRBD2 (6 bases). The CDR3 spans 14 residues. CDR1 and CDR2 (germline): MRHNA, SNTAGT. CDR3 in amino acids: CASNPPPTRFGHNF. CDR3 nucleotides: TGTGCCAGCAACCCACCCCCGACTAGATTTGGGCACAACTTC.

The chain carries TRBV6-5 and TRBJ2-5; D may be TRBD1 (6 bases). The germline CDR1 and CDR2 sequences are MNHEY and SVGAGI. The V end was cut by 0 bases, the J end by 5 bases, with 10 bases between. This CDR3 has 14 residues. CDR3 in DNA: TGTGCCAGCAGTTACTCCGCAGGGGTTGAGACCCAGTACTTC. It encodes CASSYSAGVETQYF.

The rearrangement joins TRBV29-1 to TRBJ2-6; 9 positions match TRBD1. The CDR3 runs 16 residues. V lost 7 bases and J lost 0; bases outside the gene matches: 7. Per the germline V gene, CDR1 is SQVTM and CDR2 is ANQGSEA. The CDR3 DNA follows: TGCAGCGCCGAAGACAGGGGGTCCTCTGGGGCCAACGTCCTGACTTTC. Protein product: CSAEDRGSSGANVLTF.

The chain joins TRBV6-5 to TRBJ2-1; D possibly matches TRBD1 or TRBD2 (5 bases each). Germline V gene data show CDR1 as MNHEY and CDR2 as SVGAGI. The ends were cut back, 0 bases at V and 9 bases at J, with 12 bases in the middle. The CDR3 has 14 amino acids. The CDR3 sequence is CASSYSRGGGEQFF. The DNA for the CDR3 is TGTGCCAGCAGTTACTCGAGGGGTGGGGGTGAGCAGTTCTTC.

The J gene is TRBJ1-2, the V gene TRBV14; 9 nucleotides align to TRBD1. V gave up 5 bases and J gave up 4 bases; unmatched junction bases: 8. This CDR3 is built from 15 residues. Per the germline V gene, CDR1 is SGHDN and CDR2 is FVKESK. CDR3 protein: CASSKNRGLIYGYTF. In DNA, the CDR3 is TGTGCCAGCAGCAAAAACAGGGGGCTTATCTATGGCTACACCTTC.

The rearrangement joins TRBV5-1 to TRBJ2-1, with D perhaps given as TRBD1 or TRBD2 (5 bases each). Germline CDR1 reads SGHRS; CDR2 reads YFSETQ. This CDR3 contains 14 residues. Trimming stripped 7 bases from V and 8 bases from J, with 19 bases between. CDR3 region: CASVRDWGLDEQFF. DNA of the CDR3: TGCGCCAGCGTTCGCGATTGGGGGTTAGATGAGCAGTTCTTC.

The chain links TRBV30 to TRBJ2-1, with D possibly TRBD1 on 6 matching bases. Trimming removed 3 bases at V and 9 bases at J, with 12 bases between. Germline V gene sequence: CDR1 GTSNPN, CDR2 SVGIG (reference sequence). CDR3 length equals 12 residues. CDR3 region: CAWSPQGFEQFF. CDR3 nucleotides: TGTGCCTGGAGCCCCCAGGGGTTTGAGCAGTTCTTC.

The chain couples TRBV28 to TRBJ2-1; D not certain. CDR3 length equals 13 residues. V was clipped by 10 bases and J by 7 bases, with 17 bases between them. In germline, CDR1 is MDHEN, CDR2 SYDVKM. The DNA of the CDR3 is TGTGCCACCTCCCTAGTTCAGCAAAATGAGCAGTTCTTC. Its translation is CATSLVQQNEQFF.

The J gene is TRBJ2-2, the V gene TRBV5-1, with 11 nucleotides matching TRBD2. The CDR3 contains 17 residues. V was pared by 2 bases and J by 4 bases, with 7 bases of the junction left unmatched. CDR1 SGHRS and CDR2 YFSETQ come from the germline V gene. This CDR3 is CASSFSLAGGFTGELFF. In DNA, the CDR3 is TGCGCCAGCAGCTTTTCCCTAGCGGGAGGATTCACCGGGGAGCTGTTTTTT.

The chain links TRBV5-1 to TRBJ1-4; D perhaps matches TRBD1 (6 bases). Germline lookup yields CDR1 SGHRS and CDR2 YFSETQ. Trimming removed 5 bases from V and 0 bases from J, with 14 bases in between. The CDR3 has 16 residues. The CDR3 nucleotides are TGCGCCAGCAGTGACCAGGGGCTTGCAACTAATGAAAAACTGTTTTTT. This gives the protein CASSDQGLATNEKLFF.

This clone was recorded only once. The chain combines TRBV20-1 with TRBJ2-7; no firm D call. In germline, CDR1 is DFQATT, CDR2 SNEGSKA (reference sequence). The V and J ends lost 6 bases and 5 bases respectively, with 11 bases between them. The CDR3 has 11 residues. The CDR3 bases are TGCAGTGCCCCCGAGATCCACGAGCAGTACTTC. Its protein product is CSAPEIHEQYF.

This chain's CDR3 is CASSPPGLAIETQYF. The CDR3 bases are TGTGCCAGCAGTCCCCCGGGACTAGCTATAGAGACCCAGTACTTC. V and J are TRBV28 and TRBJ2-5, with 9 bases fitting TRBD2. Germline loops: CDR1 MDHEN, CDR2 SYDVKM. V trimming: 5 bases; J trimming: 4 bases; junction bases outside the gene matches: 8. The length of the CDR3 is 15 residues.

The rearrangement links TRBV6-5 to TRBJ2-7; weak D call: TRBD2 (6 bases). In germline, CDR1 is MNHEY, CDR2 SVGAGI. The CDR3 extends over 15 amino acids. V gave up 0 bases and J gave up 3 bases, with 12 bases separating them. In DNA, the CDR3 is TGTGCCAGCAGTTACTCCGGGTTTAGCGGCTACGAGCAGTACTTC. This encodes CASSYSGFSGYEQYF.

This chain's CDR3 is CASSEGSGGPTGELFF. As DNA, the CDR3 is TGTGCCAGCAGTGAAGGCTCGGGGGGGCCCACCGGGGAGCTGTTTTTT. This chain uses TRBV6-1 with TRBJ2-2; TRBD2 aligns across 8 bases. V was clipped by 1 base and J by 4 bases; unmatched bases: 5. CDR1 and CDR2 (germline): MNHNS, SASEGT. CDR3 size: 16 residues.

The chain employs TRBV6-5 and TRBJ2-2; 10 nucleotides match TRBD2. V lost 4 bases, J lost 9 bases, and 8 bases stayed unmatched. Germline V CDR1 and CDR2: MNHEY, SVGAGI. There are 15 residues in the CDR3. The CDR3 sequence is CASSWGASGRRELFF. In DNA form, the CDR3 reads TGTGCCAGCAGTTGGGGGGCTAGCGGGAGACGGGAGCTGTTTTTT.

V gene TRBV2 combines with J gene TRBJ1-5; TRBD1 is a possible D gene (5 bases). The V end was cut by 7 bases, the J end by 3 bases, with 10 bases between. This CDR3 is 13 amino acids long. Germline CDR1 is SNHLY and CDR2 is FYNNEI. The CDR3: CASIEGHNQPQHF. CDR3 nucleotides: TGTGCCAGCATCGAAGGACACAATCAGCCCCAGCATTTT.

This rearrangement joins TRBV30 to TRBJ1-1; no reliable D call. Trimming removed 0 bases from V and 4 bases from J, with 12 bases in between. Per the germline V gene, CDR1 is GTSNPN and CDR2 is SVGIG (reference sequence). The CDR3 totals 14 residues. The chain's CDR3 is CAWSVQPAGTEAFF. CDR3 coding DNA: TGTGCCTGGAGTGTACAACCCGCCGGCACTGAAGCTTTCTTT.

The rearrangement uses TRBV28 and TRBJ1-2; D remains unclear. Trimming shortened V by 7 bases and J by 2 bases, and 8 bases separated the two germline ends. The germline V gene encodes CDR1 MDHEN and CDR2 SYDVKM. CDR3 length: 12 residues. CDR3 in amino acids: CASTASNYGYTF. The CDR3, as DNA: TGTGCCAGCACGGCCAGCAACTATGGCTACACCTTC.